These T cell receptor beta chains were read from a single sample in a study of T cell responses to AZD1222 COVID-19 vaccine. Profiled with immunoSEQ multiplex PCR; TCRdb holds only in-frame clones, not every one. The table lists 150,000 or so clones, around nine tenths of them singletons. This specimen consisted of peripheral blood, obtained on day 0 of AZD1222 vaccination. The origin of the receptors is an adult in good health. Both conserved end residues are part of each CDR3. D genes are given only for firm matches. Some rows mark clone size as missing; the rest say once, few, many or name a class of expanded clone.

v_gene,j_gene,abundance,d_gene,len,CDR3aa,CDR3nt
TRBV6-5,TRBJ2-2,NA,NA,12,CASSDSVGELFF,TGTGCCAGCAGTGACTCGGTGGGGGAGCTGTTTTTT
TRBV7-3,TRBJ2-1,NA,TRBD1,15,CASSATGQGYNEQFF,TGTGCCAGCAGCGCAACGGGACAGGGCTACAATGAGCAGTTCTTC
TRBV5-4,TRBJ2-1,NA,NA,16,CASSLGGQRSYNEQFF,TGTGCCAGCAGCTTGGGTGGGCAGCGCTCCTACAATGAGCAGTTCTTC
TRBV12-3/TRBV12-4,TRBJ2-2,NA,NA,11,CASSPHGELFF,TGTGCCAGCAGTCCTCACGGGGAGCTGTTTTTT
TRBV19,TRBJ1-6,NA,NA,14,CASSIEQGNSPLHF,TGTGCCAGTAGTATAGAACAGGGTAATTCACCCCTCCACTTT
TRBV19,TRBJ2-1,once,NA,16,CASSIERTRPYNEQFF,TGTGCCAGTAGTATAGAGAGGACCCGACCCTACAATGAGCAGTTCTTC
TRBV10-3,TRBJ2-1,NA,TRBD1,16,CAISNPGQGKWDEQFF,TGTGCCATCAGTAACCCGGGACAGGGGAAGTGGGATGAGCAGTTCTTC
TRBV14,TRBJ2-7,once,NA,15,CASSQETPRSYEQYF,TGTGCCAGCAGCCAAGAAACCCCCCGCTCCTACGAGCAGTACTTC
TRBV5-5,TRBJ1-5,NA,NA,15,CASSLSSSSLQPQHF,TGTGCCAGCAGCTTGTCTTCATCGTCTCTCCAGCCCCAGCATTTT
TRBV6-6,TRBJ1-5,NA,NA,14,CASSWGPSNQPQHF,TGTGCCAGCAGTTGGGGACCCTCCAATCAGCCCCAGCATTTT
TRBV6-2/TRBV6-3,TRBJ2-5,NA,TRBD2,18,CASSYSIRAGVRKETQYF,TGTGCCAGCAGTTACTCGATAAGAGCGGGGGTGCGAAAAGAGACCCAGTACTTC
TRBV6-5,TRBJ1-3,NA,TRBD1,15,CASSYSGTGTNTIYF,TGTGCCAGCAGTTACTCCGGGACAGGGACCAACACCATATATTTT
TRBV9,TRBJ1-2,NA,NA,15,CASSVRPDRRQGYTF,TGTGCCAGCAGCGTAAGGCCAGATCGACGGCAGGGCTACACCTTC
TRBV19,TRBJ2-7,NA,NA,16,CASSFMPTGTLGEQYF,TGTGCCAGTAGTTTCATGCCTACGGGGACCCTGGGGGAGCAGTACTTC
TRBV4-3,TRBJ2-5,NA,NA,13,CASSRTGYGTQYF,TGCGCCAGCAGCCGAACAGGGTATGGGACCCAGTACTTC
TRBV11-3,TRBJ2-1,NA,NA,14,CASSSILPGNEQFF,TGTGCCAGCAGCTCGATCCTGCCGGGCAATGAGCAGTTCTTC
TRBV11-2,TRBJ1-1,NA,NA,13,CASSLQGNTEAFF,TGTGCCAGCAGCTTACAGGGGAACACTGAAGCTTTCTTT
TRBV7-8,TRBJ2-1,NA,TRBD1,15,CASSGGQESYNEQFF,TGTGCCAGCAGCGGGGGACAGGAGTCCTACAATGAGCAGTTCTTC
TRBV10-3,TRBJ1-2,NA,NA,13,CAISPMVRDGYTF,TGTGCCATCAGTCCAATGGTGAGAGATGGCTACACCTTC
TRBV6-5,TRBJ1-2,NA,NA,15,CASSRERGPHYGYTF,TGTGCCAGCAGCCGGGAGAGGGGTCCCCACTATGGCTACACCTTC
TRBV5-8,TRBJ2-1,NA,NA,12,CASSWAGFEQFF,TGTGCCAGCAGCTGGGCCGGGTTCGAGCAGTTCTTC
TRBV5-1,TRBJ1-1,once,NA,14,CASSLVGTNTEAFF,TGCGCCAGCAGCTTGGTAGGGACGAACACTGAAGCTTTCTTT
TRBV5-6,TRBJ2-5,NA,NA,15,CASSLEGGAQETQYF,TGTGCCAGCAGCTTGGAAGGGGGGGCCCAAGAGACCCAGTACTTC
TRBV5-1,TRBJ2-1,once,TRBD2,20,CASYKSGLAIPSFSYNEQFF,TGCGCCAGCTATAAATCGGGACTAGCGATCCCTTCCTTCTCCTACAATGAGCAGTTCTTC
TRBV5-6,TRBJ1-4,NA,NA,14,CASSVVGVNEKLFF,TGTGCCAGCAGCGTGGTCGGCGTTAATGAAAAACTGTTTTTT
TRBV6-1,TRBJ1-5,NA,TRBD1,15,CASSEGTGGFQPQHF,TGTGCCAGCAGTGAAGGGACAGGGGGCTTTCAGCCCCAGCATTTT
TRBV27,TRBJ1-5,NA,NA,17,CASTANPGGEGNQPQHF,TGTGCCAGCACCGCGAACCCGGGGGGCGAAGGCAATCAGCCCCAGCATTTT
TRBV5-1,TRBJ2-7,once,NA,16,CASSLSVGRSSYEQYF,TGCGCCAGCAGCTTGTCGGTAGGGAGGAGCTCCTACGAGCAGTACTTC
TRBV5-1,TRBJ2-1,NA,NA,16,CASSLGSASSYNEQFF,TGCGCCAGCAGCTTGGGTTCTGCCTCCTCCTACAATGAGCAGTTCTTC